This note documents a single T cell receptor beta chain sequence. Its antigen is still unknown. RNA transcripts served as template for amplifying TCR beta CDR3 sequences. Second-round multiplex PCR followed a first-round RT-PCR using HTBI primers. TCRdb reprocessed the multiplex PCR reads via MiXCR and lists one record per CDR3 protein. Among about 1.1 million distinct CDR3 sequences listed, about 35% were seen once. This record comes from a study of Graves' ophthalmopathy and Graves' hyperthyroidism. Study-wide results and caveats: Ophthalmopathy progression cases were predicted by the model with 70% to 71% sensitivity and 72% to 80% specificity.

Germline V CDR1 and CDR2: SQVTM, ANQGSEA. V dropped 7 bases and J dropped 6 bases, with 16 bases sitting between them. The CDR3 covers 12 residues. The sample consisted of peripheral blood or thyroid tissue (not recorded which). This rearrangement joins TRBV29-1 to TRBJ2-7; D ambiguous. The source of this sequence is an adult man with Graves' hyperthyroidism. The CDR3: CSDRDGNGEQYF. CDR3 sequence (DNA): TGCAGCGACCGTGATGGGAACGGCGAGCAGTACTTC.